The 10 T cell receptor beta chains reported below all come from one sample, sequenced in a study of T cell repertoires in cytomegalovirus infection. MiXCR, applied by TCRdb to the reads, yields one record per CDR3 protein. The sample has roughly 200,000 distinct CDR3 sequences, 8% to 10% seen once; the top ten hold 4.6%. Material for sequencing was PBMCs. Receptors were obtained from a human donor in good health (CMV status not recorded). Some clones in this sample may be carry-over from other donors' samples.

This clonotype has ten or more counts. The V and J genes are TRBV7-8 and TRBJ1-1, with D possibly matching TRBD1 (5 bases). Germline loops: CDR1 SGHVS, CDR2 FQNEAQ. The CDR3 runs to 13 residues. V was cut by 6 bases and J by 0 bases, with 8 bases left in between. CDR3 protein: CASSRGLNTEAFF. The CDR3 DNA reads TGTGCCAGCAGTCGGGGACTGAACACTGAAGCTTTCTTT.

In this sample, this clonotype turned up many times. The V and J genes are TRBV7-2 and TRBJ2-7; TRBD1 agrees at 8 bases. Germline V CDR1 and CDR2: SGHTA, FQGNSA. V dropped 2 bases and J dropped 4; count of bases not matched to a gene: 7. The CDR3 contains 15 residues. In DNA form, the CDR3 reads TGTGCCAGCAGCTTATTCCGGACAGGGATGTACGAGCAGTACTTC. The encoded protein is CASSLFRTGMYEQYF.

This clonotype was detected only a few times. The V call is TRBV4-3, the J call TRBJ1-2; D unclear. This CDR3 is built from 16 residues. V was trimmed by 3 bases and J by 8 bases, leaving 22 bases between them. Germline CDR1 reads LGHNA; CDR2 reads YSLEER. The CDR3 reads CASSQVHHKLYGGYTF. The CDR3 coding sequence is TGCGCCAGCAGCCAGGTCCACCATAAGCTCTATGGCGGCTACACCTTC.

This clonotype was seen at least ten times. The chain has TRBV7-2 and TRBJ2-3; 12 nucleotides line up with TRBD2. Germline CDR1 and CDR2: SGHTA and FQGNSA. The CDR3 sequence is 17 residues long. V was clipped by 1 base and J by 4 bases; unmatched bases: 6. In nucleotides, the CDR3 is TGTGCCAGCAGCTTAGGGCTAGCGGGAGGGCTCTCAGATACGCAGTATTTT. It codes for CASSLGLAGGLSDTQYF.

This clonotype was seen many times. The DNA for the CDR3 is TGTGCCAGCAGCGGAGGGGACATCTCCTACAATGAGCAGTTCTTC. Amino acid sequence: CASSGGDISYNEQFF. The chain links TRBV28 to TRBJ2-1, with D perhaps assigned TRBD1 or TRBD2 (6 bases each). Trimming shortened V by 6 bases and J by 0 bases, and 12 bases separated the two germline ends. The CDR3 totals 15 residues. The germline gives CDR1 MDHEN, CDR2 SYDVKM. Full variable domain (missing parts from reference TRBV28 and TRBJ2-1): DVKVTQSSRYLVKRTGEKVFLECVQDMDHENMFWYRQDPGLGLRLIYFSYDVKMKEKGDIPEGYSVSREKKERFSLILESASTNQTSMYLCASSGGDISYNEQFFGPGTRLTVL.

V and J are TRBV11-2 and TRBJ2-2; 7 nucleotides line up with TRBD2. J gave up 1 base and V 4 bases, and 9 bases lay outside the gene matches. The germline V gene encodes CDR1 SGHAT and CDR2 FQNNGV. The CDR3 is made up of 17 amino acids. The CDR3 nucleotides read TGTGCCAGCAGCTGGCCCCTCAGGGAGGGGAACACCGGGGAGCTGTTTTTT. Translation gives CASSWPLREGNTGELFF.

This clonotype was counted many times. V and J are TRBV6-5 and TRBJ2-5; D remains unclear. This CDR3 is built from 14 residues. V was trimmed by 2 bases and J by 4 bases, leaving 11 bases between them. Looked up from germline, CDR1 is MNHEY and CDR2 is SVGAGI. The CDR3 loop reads CASSYRVSGETQYF. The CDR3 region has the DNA TGTGCCAGCAGTTACAGGGTTTCAGGAGAGACCCAGTACTTC.

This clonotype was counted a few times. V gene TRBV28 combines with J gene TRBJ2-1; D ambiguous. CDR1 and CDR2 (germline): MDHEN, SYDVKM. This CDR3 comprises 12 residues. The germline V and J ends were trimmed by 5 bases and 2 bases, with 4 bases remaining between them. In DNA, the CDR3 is TGTGCCAGCAGTCTGACCTACAATGAGCAGTTCTTC. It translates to CASSLTYNEQFF.

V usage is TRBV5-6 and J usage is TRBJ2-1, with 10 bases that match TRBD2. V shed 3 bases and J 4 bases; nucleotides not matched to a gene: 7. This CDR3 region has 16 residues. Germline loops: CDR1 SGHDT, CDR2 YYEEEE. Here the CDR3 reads CASSWTSGRIYNEQFF. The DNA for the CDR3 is TGTGCCAGCAGCTGGACTAGCGGTAGGATATACAATGAGCAGTTCTTC. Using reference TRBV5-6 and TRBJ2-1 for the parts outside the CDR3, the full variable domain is DAGVTQSPTHLIKTRGQQVTLRCSPKSGHDTVSWYQQALGQGPQFIFQYYEEEERQRGNFPDRFSGHQFPNYSSELNVNALLLGDSALYLCASSWTSGRIYNEQFFGPGTRLTVL.

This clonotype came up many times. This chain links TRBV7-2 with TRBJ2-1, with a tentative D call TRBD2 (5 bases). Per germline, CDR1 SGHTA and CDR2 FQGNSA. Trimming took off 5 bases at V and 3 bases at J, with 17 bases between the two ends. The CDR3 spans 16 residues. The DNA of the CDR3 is TGTGCCAGCAGCGCCCGGACTGGGTGGGGCTACAATGAGCAGTTCTTC. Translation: CASSARTGWGYNEQFF. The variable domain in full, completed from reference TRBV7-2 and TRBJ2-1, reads GAGVSQSPSNKVTEKGKDVELRCDPISGHTALYWYRQSLGQGLEFLIYFQGNSAPDKSGLPSDRFSAERTGGSVSTLTIQRTQQEDSAVYLCASSARTGWGYNEQFFGPGTRLTVL.